The text below deals with one T cell receptor beta chain. Its antigen is unidentified. Germline CDR1 and CDR2: LGHDT and YNNKEL (reference sequence). The CDR3 has 14 residues. This entry belongs to a study of blood T cells in healthy people across ages. Overall study results and limits: More naive CD4+ cells and higher diversity marked long-lived donors relative to aged donors.

It was with a sample-barcoded 5' primer and a J-beta primer mix that a second PCR of roughly 7 to 11 cycles was run. TCRdb used MiXCR to reprocess the 5' RACE reads, holding one entry per CDR3 protein. The sample has almost 300,000 distinct CDR3 sequences; less than 30% are singletons. The chain recombines TRBV3-1 with TRBJ2-5; 11 positions agree with TRBD2. The DNA end is more similar to TRBJ2-1, so the J call may be wrong. The receptor was isolated from a woman between 70 and 85 years old in good health. Sequenced sample: blood. The CDR3: CASSRASGRYEQFF. CDR3 sequence (DNA): TGTGCCAGCAGCAGGGCTAGCGGGAGGTATGAGCAGTTCTTC.